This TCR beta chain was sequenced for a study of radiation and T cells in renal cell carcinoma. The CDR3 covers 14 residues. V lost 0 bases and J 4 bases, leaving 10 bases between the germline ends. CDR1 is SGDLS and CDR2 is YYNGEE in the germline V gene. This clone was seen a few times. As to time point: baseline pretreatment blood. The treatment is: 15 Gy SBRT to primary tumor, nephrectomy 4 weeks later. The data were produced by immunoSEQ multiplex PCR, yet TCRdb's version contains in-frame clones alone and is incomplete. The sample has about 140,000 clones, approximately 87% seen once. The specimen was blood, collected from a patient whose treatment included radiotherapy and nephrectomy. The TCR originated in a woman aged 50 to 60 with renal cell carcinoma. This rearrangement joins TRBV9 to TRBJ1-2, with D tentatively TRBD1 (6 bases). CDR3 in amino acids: CASSVGTASYGYTF. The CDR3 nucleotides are TGTGCCAGCAGCGTAGGGACAGCCAGCTATGGCTACACCTTC.